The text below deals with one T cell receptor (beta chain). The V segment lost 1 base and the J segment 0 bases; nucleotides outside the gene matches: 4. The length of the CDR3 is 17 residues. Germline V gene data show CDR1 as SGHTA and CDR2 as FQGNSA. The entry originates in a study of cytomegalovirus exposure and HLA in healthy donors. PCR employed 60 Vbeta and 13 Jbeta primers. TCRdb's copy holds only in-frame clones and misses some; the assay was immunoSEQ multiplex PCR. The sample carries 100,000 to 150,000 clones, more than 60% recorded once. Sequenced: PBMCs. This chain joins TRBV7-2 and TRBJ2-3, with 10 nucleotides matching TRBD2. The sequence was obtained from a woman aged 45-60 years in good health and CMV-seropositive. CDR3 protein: CASSLDQLAGSTDTQYF. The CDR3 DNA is TGTGCCAGCAGCTTAGATCAACTAGCGGGGAGCACAGATACGCAGTATTTT.